This T cell receptor (beta chain) came from a study of cytomegalovirus exposure and HLA in healthy donors. The donors belonged to the roughly 110-subject validation cohort, separate from the approximately 700-subject first cohort. Assay: immunoSEQ multiplex PCR; the TCRdb copy retains only in-frame clones and omits some. The data hold 45,000 to 60,000 clones, with over 85% observed a single time. The CDR3 is made up of 16 amino acids. V shed 1 base and J shed 1 base, with 13 bases lying between them. Germline V CDR1 and CDR2: LNHDA, SQIVND (reference sequence). The clonotype originates from a woman aged 18-29 years in good health and CMV-seronegative. What was sequenced was PBMCs. The chain has TRBV19 and TRBJ1-1, with TRBD1 as a possible D gene (6 bases). The CDR3 DNA reads TGTGCCAGTAGTATAGCGGGGGGCCAGAGGAACACTGAAGCTTTCTTT. Its translation is CASSIAGGQRNTEAFF.